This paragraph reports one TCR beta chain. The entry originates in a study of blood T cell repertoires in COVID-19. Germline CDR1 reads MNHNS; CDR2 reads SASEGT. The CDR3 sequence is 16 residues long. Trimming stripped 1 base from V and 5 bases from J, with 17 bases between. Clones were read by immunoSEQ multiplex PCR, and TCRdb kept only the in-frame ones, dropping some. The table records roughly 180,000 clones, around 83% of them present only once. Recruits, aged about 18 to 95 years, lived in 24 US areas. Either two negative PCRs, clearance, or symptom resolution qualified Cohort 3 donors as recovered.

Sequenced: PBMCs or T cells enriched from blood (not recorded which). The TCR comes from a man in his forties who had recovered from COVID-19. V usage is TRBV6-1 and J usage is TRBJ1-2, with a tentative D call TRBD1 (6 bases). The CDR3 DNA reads TGTGCCAGCAGTGAAGGGTTGGGCAGGGGTGGTTATGGCTACACCTTC. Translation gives CASSEGLGRGGYGYTF.